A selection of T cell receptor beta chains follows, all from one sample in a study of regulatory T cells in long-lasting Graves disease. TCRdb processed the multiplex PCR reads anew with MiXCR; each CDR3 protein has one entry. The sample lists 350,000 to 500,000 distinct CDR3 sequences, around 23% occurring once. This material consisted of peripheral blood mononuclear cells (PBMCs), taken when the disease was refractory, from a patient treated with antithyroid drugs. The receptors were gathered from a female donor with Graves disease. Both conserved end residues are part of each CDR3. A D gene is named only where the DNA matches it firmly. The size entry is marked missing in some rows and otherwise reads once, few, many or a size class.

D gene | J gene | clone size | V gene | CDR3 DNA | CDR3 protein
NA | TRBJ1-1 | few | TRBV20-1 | TGCAGTGCTAGAAAAGGGGGGTGGGCTGAAGCTTTCTTT | CSARKGGWAEAFF
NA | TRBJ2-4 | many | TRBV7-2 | TGTGCCAGCAGCTCGGGCCGCAGGGTCAAAAACATTCAGTACTTC | CASSSGRRVKNIQYF
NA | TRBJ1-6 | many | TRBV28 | TGTGCCAGCAGTCCCCACAATATTCCTGGGGACCTCTCCTATAATTCACCCCTCCACTTT | CASSPHNIPGDLSYNSPLHF
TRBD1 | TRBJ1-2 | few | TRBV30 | TGTGCCTGGAGAGACCCGAGACAGGGAGTTGGCTACACCTTC | CAWRDPRQGVGYTF
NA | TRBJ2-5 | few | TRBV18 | TGTGCCAGCTCACCCCGGGACGGGGGAGAGACCCAGTACTTC | CASSPRDGGETQYF
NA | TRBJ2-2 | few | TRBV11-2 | TGTGCCAGCAGCTCGGGACACAACACCGGGGAGCTGTTTTTT | CASSSGHNTGELFF
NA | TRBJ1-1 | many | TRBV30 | TGTGCCTGGAGTGGTTACACTGAAGCTTTCTTT | CAWSGYTEAFF
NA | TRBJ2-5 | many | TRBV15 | TGTGCCACTATAAAGACAGCCTCCAGGAGGGAGACCCAGTACTTC | CATIKTASRRETQYF
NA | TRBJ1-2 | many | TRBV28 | TGTGCCAGCAGGACCCCAGGAGCTAACTATGGCTACACCTTC | CASRTPGANYGYTF
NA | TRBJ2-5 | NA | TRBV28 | TGTGCCAGCAGTTTATCGCAGACCCAAGAGACCCAGTACTTC | CASSLSQTQETQYF
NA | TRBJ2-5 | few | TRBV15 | TGTGCCACCAGCAGAGAGGGGACTGGAGAGACCCAGTACTTC | CATSREGTGETQYF
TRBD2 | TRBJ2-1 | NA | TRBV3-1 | TGTGCCAGCAGCTCCCGGACTAGCGGGTACAATGAGCAGTTCTTC | CASSSRTSGYNEQFF
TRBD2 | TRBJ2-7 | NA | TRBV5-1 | TGCGCCAGCAGCCTCGAGCGGGAGGGCTACGAGCAGTACTTC | CASSLEREGYEQYF
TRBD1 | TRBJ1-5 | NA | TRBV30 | TGTGCCTGGAGTGAGGGGACAGGGAGTCAGCCCCAGCATTTT | CAWSEGTGSQPQHF
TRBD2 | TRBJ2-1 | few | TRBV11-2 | TGTGCCAGCAGTCCCACTAGCGTGGGGGATGAGCAGTTCTTC | CASSPTSVGDEQFF
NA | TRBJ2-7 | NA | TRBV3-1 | TGTGCCAGCAAGGGGGGGAACTACGAGCAGTACTTC | CASKGGNYEQYF
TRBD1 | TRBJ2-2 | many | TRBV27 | TGTACCAGCAGTCCTCGACAGGGGGAGGGCACCGGGGAGCTGTTTTTT | CTSSPRQGEGTGELFF
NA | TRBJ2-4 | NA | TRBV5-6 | TGTGCCAGCAGCTTCCAGGGGAGTAGGAACATTCAGTACTTC | CASSFQGSRNIQYF
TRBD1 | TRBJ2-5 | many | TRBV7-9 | TGTGCCAGCAGCATGGAGACAGGGTCGGTGTTGGAGACCCAGTACTTC | CASSMETGSVLETQYF
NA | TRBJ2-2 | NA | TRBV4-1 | TGCGCCAGCAGCCTCGGGTCTTTAGCCGGGGAGCTGTTTTTT | CASSLGSLAGELFF
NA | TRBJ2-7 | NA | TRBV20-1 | TGCAGTGCTAGAGATTCCCCAGGGCCCTACGAGCAGTACTTC | CSARDSPGPYEQYF
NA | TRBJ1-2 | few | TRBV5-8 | TGTGCCAGCAGCTTGAACAGGGTGGGATATGGCTACACCTTC | CASSLNRVGYGYTF
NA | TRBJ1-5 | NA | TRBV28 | TGTGCCAGCAGTGGGGGACCCAGTAATAGCAATCAGCCCCAGCATTTT | CASSGGPSNSNQPQHF
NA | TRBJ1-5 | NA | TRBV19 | TGTGCCAGTAGTACAGAATTCAATCAGCCCCAGCATTTT | CASSTEFNQPQHF
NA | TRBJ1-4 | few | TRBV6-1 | TGTGCCAGCAGTCCCACCCCCGGGTTTGGGATTGAAAAACTGTTTTTT | CASSPTPGFGIEKLFF